Listed below are T cell receptor beta chains from one sample, sequenced in a study of cytomegalovirus exposure and HLA in healthy donors. The repertoire was sequenced with immunoSEQ multiplex PCR; TCRdb's copy has only in-frame clones and lacks some. Among around 65,000 clones listed, approximately 80% were seen once. Material: PBMCs. The receptor source for this set is a girl between 5 and 17 years old in good health and CMV-seropositive. Each CDR3 is given with its conserved first and last residue. The D gene is left open where the match is weak. Only part of the rows carry a size: once, few, many, or a class if the clone is expanded.

CDR3 protein | CDR3 DNA | J gene | clone size | D gene | V gene
CASSSLGRGYNEQFF | TGTGCCAGCAGCTCACTAGGGAGAGGCTACAATGAGCAGTTCTTC | TRBJ2-1 | once | . | TRBV7-2
CASSGQGPIYGYTF | TGTGCCAGCAGTGGTCAGGGGCCCATCTATGGCTACACCTTC | TRBJ1-2 | . | . | TRBV2
CASSDLSRDRGRYEQYF | TGTGCCAGCAGTGACCTTTCCCGGGACAGGGGAAGGTACGAGCAGTACTTC | TRBJ2-7 | few | TRBD1 | TRBV6-1
CASSQGTDEKLFF | TGCGCCAGCAGCCAAGGGACAGATGAAAAACTGTTTTTT | TRBJ1-4 | . | . | TRBV4-1
CASGLRGGPPDTQYF | TGTGCCAGCGGGTTGCGGGGGGGCCCCCCAGATACGCAGTATTTT | TRBJ2-3 | . | TRBD2 | TRBV9
CASSQVAGEEQYF | TGCGCCAGCAGTCAGGTAGCGGGAGAGGAGCAGTACTTC | TRBJ2-7 | . | TRBD2 | TRBV5-1
CASSPLYSSGELFF | TGCGCCAGCAGCCCCCTGTACAGCTCCGGGGAGCTGTTTTTT | TRBJ2-2 | . | . | TRBV4-3
CATPLRDTYGYTF | TGTGCCACCCCTCTCCGGGACACCTATGGCTACACCTTC | TRBJ1-2 | few | . | TRBV18
CASSLSTGNEQYF | TGTGCCAGCAGTTTATCAACAGGTAACGAGCAGTACTTC | TRBJ2-7 | once | . | TRBV28
CASSSLRGNEQFF | TGTGCCAGCAGCTCACTTCGGGGCAATGAGCAGTTCTTC | TRBJ2-1 | . | . | TRBV11-3
CASWRNDSPGELFF | TGTGCCAGCTGGCGTAACGACAGTCCCGGGGAGCTGTTTTTT | TRBJ2-2 | . | . | TRBV2
CASSPRRDYGYTF | TGTGCCAGCAGCCCAAGACGGGACTATGGCTACACCTTC | TRBJ1-2 | . | . | TRBV7-2
CTSSQERDEQFF | TGCACCAGCAGCCAAGAGCGGGATGAGCAGTTCTTC | TRBJ2-1 | . | . | TRBV1
CASSRQGGGEQYF | TGTGCCAGCAGCCGACAGGGGGGCGGCGAGCAGTACTTC | TRBJ2-7 | once | TRBD1 | TRBV13
CASSAGQDYGYTF | TGTGCCAGCAGTGCAGGGCAGGACTATGGCTACACCTTC | TRBJ1-2 | few | . | TRBV2
CASITPTSSIQETQYF | TGTGCCAGTATCACGCCCACATCCTCAATCCAAGAGACCCAGTACTTC | TRBJ2-5 | . | . | TRBV19
CASSSDRGLYGYTF | TGTGCCAGCAGCTCCGACAGGGGATTGTATGGCTACACCTTC | TRBJ1-2 | . | TRBD1 | TRBV5-4
CASSAGTGEGTEAFF | TGTGCCAGCAGCGCCGGGACAGGGGAGGGTACTGAAGCTTTCTTT | TRBJ1-1 | . | TRBD1 | TRBV5-6
CASSQTGTGGEKAFF | TGTGCCAGCAGCCAAACCGGGACAGGGGGCGAGAAGGCTTTCTTT | TRBJ1-1 | . | TRBD1 | TRBV9
CASSPTKTSGRGGELFF | TGTGCCAGCAGCCCAACGAAGACTAGCGGGAGAGGTGGGGAGCTGTTTTTT | TRBJ2-2 | . | TRBD2 | TRBV5-4
CASSVLGSSYNEQFF | TGTGCCAGCAGTGTACTCGGGAGCTCCTACAATGAGCAGTTCTTC | TRBJ2-1 | many | . | TRBV2
CASSLRLAGGLGFEQYF | TGTGCCAGCAGCCTCCGACTAGCGGGAGGCTTAGGGTTCGAGCAGTACTTC | TRBJ2-7 | . | TRBD2 | TRBV7-6
CASSSIRTGEGPEQFF | TGTGCCAGCAGCTCGATCAGGACAGGGGAAGGTCCTGAGCAGTTCTTC | TRBJ2-1 | . | TRBD1 | TRBV11-2
CASRPLLFSQPQHF | TGTGCCAGCAGGCCCCTGTTATTCAGTCAGCCCCAGCATTTT | TRBJ1-5 | . | . | TRBV28
CASSAQVNQPQHF | TGTGCCAGCAGCGCACAGGTTAATCAGCCCCAGCATTTT | TRBJ1-5 | . | . | TRBV7-6
CASSPRTGTTGYEQYF | TGTGCCAGCAGCCCGCGTACCGGGACAACAGGCTACGAGCAGTACTTC | TRBJ2-7 | . | . | TRBV7-9
CASSNRGPPKAFF | TGTGCCAGCAGTAACAGGGGGCCCCCTAAAGCTTTCTTT | TRBJ1-1 | . | TRBD1 | TRBV27
CASSLLQETQYF | TGTGCCAGCAGCTTACTACAAGAGACCCAGTACTTC | TRBJ2-5 | . | . | TRBV11-2
CASGTGEGEQYF | TGCGCCAGCGGGACAGGGGAGGGCGAGCAGTACTTC | TRBJ2-7 | . | TRBD1 | TRBV5-1
CSAAVAFF | TGCAGTGCCGCGGTGGCTTTCTTT | TRBJ1-1 | . | . | TRBV20-1
CASSMVLLNTEAFF | TGTGCCAGTAGTATGGTACTGCTGAACACTGAAGCTTTCTTT | TRBJ1-1 | . | . | TRBV19
CASKVARNTEAFF | TGTGCCAGTAAGGTAGCAAGGAACACTGAAGCTTTCTTT | TRBJ1-1 | . | . | TRBV19
CASSQEGPSGSYEQYF | TGCGCCAGCAGCCAAGAAGGTCCTAGCGGGTCCTACGAGCAGTACTTC | TRBJ2-7 | . | TRBD2 | TRBV4-1
CASSEMFGADTQYF | TGTGCCAGCAGTGAGATGTTCGGAGCGGATACGCAGTATTTT | TRBJ2-3 | . | . | TRBV6-1
CASSLMRGLGNYEQYF | TGCGCCAGCAGCCTTATGAGGGGGCTTGGAAACTACGAGCAGTACTTC | TRBJ2-7 | . | TRBD1 | TRBV4-1
CASTLAGGSTDTQYF | TGTGCCAGCACCCTAGCGGGGGGTAGCACAGATACGCAGTATTTT | TRBJ2-3 | few | TRBD2 | TRBV28
CASSLAGRLAGGKYF | TGTGCCAGCAGCTTGGCAGGCCGACTAGCGGGAGGGAAGTACTTC | TRBJ2-7 | . | TRBD2 | TRBV5-6
CASAFPEGQGAVEQFF | TGTGCCAGCGCATTCCCCGAAGGACAGGGGGCGGTTGAGCAGTTCTTC | TRBJ2-1 | . | TRBD1 | TRBV7-9
CAWSMGGGWITEAFF | TGTGCCTGGAGTATGGGCGGAGGGTGGATCACTGAAGCTTTCTTT | TRBJ1-1 | . | . | TRBV30
CAVSPGGDEKLFF | TGTGCTGTCAGCCCAGGGGGAGATGAAAAACTGTTTTTT | TRBJ1-4 | . | TRBD1 | TRBV27